This is a list of T cell receptor beta chains from one sample in a study of technical replicates of blood from several donors. Profiled with immunoSEQ multiplex PCR; TCRdb holds only in-frame clones, not every one. Here the sample spans over 80,000 clones, about 95% being singletons. The sample taken for sequencing was T cells isolated from PBMCs. These receptors were collected from a human donor in good health. Each CDR3 is given with its conserved first and last residue. The D gene is left open where the match is weak. Size is omitted from some rows. Given values are once, few, many or a class for expanded clones.

d_call,v_call,clone_size,j_call,cdr3_aa,cdr3_nt
-,TRBV27,-,TRBJ1-2,CASSLSPGGYGYTF,TGTGCCAGCAGTTTATCCCCGGGGGGCTATGGCTACACCTTC
-,TRBV5-1,-,TRBJ1-1,CASSFREMNTEAFF,TGCGCCAGCAGCTTCCGGGAGATGAACACTGAAGCTTTCTTT
-,TRBV6-5,-,TRBJ2-3,CASSLTLAGVDTQYF,TGTGCCAGCAGTTTGACCCTAGCTGGAGTAGATACGCAGTATTTT
TRBD1,TRBV27,-,TRBJ2-7,CASSLIGTETYEQYF,TGTGCCAGCAGTTTAATTGGGACAGAGACCTACGAGCAGTACTTC
TRBD2,TRBV2,-,TRBJ2-5,CASSAGTSGLQETQYF,TGTGCCAGCAGCGCCGGGACTAGCGGGCTCCAAGAGACCCAGTACTTC
TRBD2,TRBV7-2,-,TRBJ2-3,CASSLSGIGTDTQYF,TGTGCCAGCAGCCTTAGCGGGATAGGCACAGATACGCAGTATTTT
-,TRBV2,-,TRBJ2-7,CASAVRQTYEQYF,TGTGCCAGCGCCGTTCGACAAACCTACGAGCAGTACTTC
TRBD1,TRBV6-6,-,TRBJ2-7,CASSGTGGAHEQYF,TGTGCCAGCAGCGGGACAGGGGGTGCCCACGAGCAGTACTTC
-,TRBV4-1,-,TRBJ2-7,CASSQESAGVSSYEQYF,TGCGCCAGCAGCCAAGAATCCGCCGGGGTAAGCTCCTACGAGCAGTACTTC
-,TRBV11-2,-,TRBJ1-3,CASSLHGGSGNTIYF,TGTGCCAGCAGCTTACACGGGGGCTCTGGAAACACCATATATTTT
TRBD2,TRBV30,-,TRBJ2-5,CAWRPSGRAEQTQYF,TGTGCCTGGAGACCTAGCGGGAGGGCCGAACAAACCCAGTACTTC
-,TRBV6-1,-,TRBJ1-1,CASSEPWGAEAFF,TGTGCCAGCAGTGAACCTTGGGGCGCTGAAGCTTTCTTT
-,TRBV29-1,-,TRBJ2-1,CSVEDLGQGTDEQFF,TGCAGCGTTGAAGATCTGGGTCAGGGCACGGATGAGCAGTTCTTC
-,TRBV4-1,once,TRBJ1-1,CASSQDGVPKLEAFF,TGCGCCAGCAGCCAAGACGGGGTACCTAAACTGGAAGCTTTCTTT
-,TRBV11-3,-,TRBJ2-1,CASSFSREKSYEQFF,TGTGCCAGCAGCTTTAGCCGGGAGAAGTCATATGAGCAGTTCTTC
TRBD2,TRBV5-1,-,TRBJ2-7,CASSLLGTRVEEQYF,TGCGCCAGCAGCTTGCTTGGGACTAGGGTGGAAGAGCAGTACTTC
TRBD2,TRBV5-1,-,TRBJ2-1,CASSSGGSRYNEQFF,TGCGCCAGCAGCTCGGGCGGGAGCAGATACAATGAGCAGTTCTTC
TRBD1,TRBV10-3,-,TRBJ2-3,CAITRDRADTQYF,TGTGCCATCACACGGGACAGGGCAGATACGCAGTATTTT
-,TRBV4-2,-,TRBJ2-3,CASSQEGLVRGDTQYF,TGTGCCAGCAGCCAAGAGGGGCTGGTGCGAGGAGATACGCAGTATTTT
TRBD1,TRBV5-8,-,TRBJ2-7,CASSFRTGLSEQYF,TGTGCCAGCAGCTTCAGGACAGGTTTGAGCGAGCAGTACTTC
TRBD1,TRBV7-2,once,TRBJ1-2,CASSPMTGGLGYGYTF,TGTGCCAGCAGCCCGATGACAGGGGGCTTAGGCTATGGCTACACCTTC
-,TRBV4-3,-,TRBJ2-7,CASSQDFRVGEQYF,TGCGCCAGCAGCCAAGACTTCAGGGTGGGGGAGCAGTACTTC
-,TRBV30,-,TRBJ1-1,CAWRRGGNTEAFF,TGTGCCTGGAGGAGGGGGGGCAACACTGAAGCTTTCTTT
-,TRBV15,-,TRBJ2-5,CATSSSQDYQETQYF,TGTGCCACCAGCAGCTCCCAGGACTACCAAGAGACCCAGTACTTC
-,TRBV6-1,-,TRBJ2-7,CASRVTGTRPYEQYF,TGTGCCAGCAGGGTAACCGGGACACGTCCCTACGAGCAGTACTTC
-,TRBV6-6,-,TRBJ1-2,CASSHRVSSYGYTF,TGTGCCAGCAGTCACAGGGTATCGAGCTATGGCTACACCTTC
TRBD2,TRBV10-1,-,TRBJ2-7,CASASGRANEQYF,TGCGCCAGCGCTAGCGGGAGGGCTAACGAGCAGTACTTC
TRBD2,TRBV6-5,-,TRBJ2-5,CASSYSGGPETQYF,TGTGCCAGCAGTTACTCGGGAGGGCCGGAGACCCAGTACTTC
-,TRBV4-2,-,TRBJ2-3,CASSYQGSYSTDTQYF,TGTGCCAGCAGCTATCAGGGTAGTTATAGCACAGATACGCAGTATTTT
-,TRBV6-6,-,TRBJ2-7,CASSDSSYEQYF,TGTGCCAGCAGCGACAGCTCCTACGAGCAGTACTTC
-,TRBV5-1,-,TRBJ2-7,CASSLEPGRTYEQYF,TGCGCCAGCAGCTTGGAGCCAGGGAGGACCTACGAGCAGTACTTC
TRBD2,TRBV10-3,-,TRBJ2-2,CAISGSGTTNTGELFF,TGTGCCATCAGTGGGTCCGGGACTACGAACACCGGGGAGCTGTTTTTT
-,TRBV2,-,TRBJ2-2,CASSRDSRTGELFF,TGTGCCAGCAGTCGGGACTCCCGCACCGGGGAGCTGTTTTTT
-,TRBV7-2,-,TRBJ2-2,CASSLRGGTNTGELFF,TGTGCCAGCAGCTTAAGGGGGGGAACGAACACCGGGGAGCTGTTTTTT
-,TRBV29-1,once,TRBJ1-2,CSVQGRSNYGYTF,TGCAGCGTGCAGGGTCGTAGTAACTATGGCTACACCTTC
TRBD2,TRBV4-3,-,TRBJ2-2,CASSERLATGELFF,TGCGCCAGCAGCGAACGACTAGCCACCGGGGAGCTGTTTTTT
TRBD2,TRBV7-8,-,TRBJ2-1,CASSLSPLAGAHEQFF,TGTGCCAGCAGCTTATCCCCCCTAGCGGGAGCTCATGAGCAGTTCTTC
-,TRBV18,-,TRBJ1-1,CASSPMDSNTEAFF,TGTGCCAGCTCACCAATGGACAGTAACACTGAAGCTTTCTTT
-,TRBV2,-,TRBJ1-5,CASSESSGGGVEPQHF,TGTGCCAGCAGTGAATCCTCGGGGGGGGGTGTTGAGCCCCAGCATTTT